The 10 T cell receptor beta chains presented below share a single source sample, sequenced in a study of blood T cell repertoires in COVID-19. Only in-frame clones appear in the TCRdb table, and some are missing; sequencing was by immunoSEQ multiplex PCR. This sample has over 55,000 clones, with 82% found just once. The sample was peripheral blood. The receptors were sampled from a woman aged 55-69 years with acute or convalescent COVID-19.

V is TRBV2 and J is TRBJ1-5; D perhaps matches TRBD1 (5 bases). Trimming shortened V by 2 bases and J by 0 bases, and 8 bases separated the two germline ends. The CDR3 loop spans 15 amino acids. Germline V CDR1 and CDR2: SNHLY, FYNNEI. This CDR3 is CASSEQGTSNQPQHF. DNA of the CDR3: TGTGCCAGCAGTGAACAGGGTACTAGCAATCAGCCCCAGCATTTT.

The J gene is TRBJ2-4, the V gene TRBV4-1; TRBD1 agrees at 8 bases. V dropped 4 bases and J dropped 9; count of bases not matched to a gene: 8. Germline assignment: CDR1 MGHRA and CDR2 YSYEKL. The CDR3 length is 14 residues. Written as DNA, the CDR3 is TGCGCCAGCAGCCTTCTCGGACAGGGTGGCATTCAGTACTTC. This encodes CASSLLGQGGIQYF.

V gene TRBV14 combines with J gene TRBJ2-3; D perhaps matches TRBD1 (6 bases). Trimming removed 1 base from V and 5 bases from J, with 10 bases in between. Looked up from germline, CDR1 is SGHDN and CDR2 is FVKESK. The CDR3 is 14 residues long. CDR3 region: CASSQGARGDTQYF. The CDR3 region has the DNA TGTGCCAGCAGCCAAGGCGCCAGGGGAGATACGCAGTATTTT.

The CDR3 loop is CASARANTIYF. The DNA of the CDR3 is TGTGCCAGCGCCAGGGCAAACACCATATATTTT. The V gene is TRBV12-3 or TRBV12-4, the J gene TRBJ1-3, with D maybe TRBD1 (5 bases). This CDR3 has 11 amino acids. V lost 8 bases, J lost 6 bases, and 8 bases lay in between.

This chain uses TRBV6-4 with TRBJ1-2, with D perhaps TRBD1 (6 bases). This CDR3 is built from 13 residues. Germline V gives CDR1 MRHNA, CDR2 SNTAGT. V was shortened by 7 bases and J by 7 bases, with 16 bases between the two germline ends. CDR3 coding DNA: TGTGCCAGCACTCAGGGGCAGAGGGGTGGCTACACCTTC. This codes for CASTQGQRGGYTF.

A few counts support this clone. The V gene is TRBV5-6, the J gene TRBJ1-6, with 9 positions matching TRBD1. This CDR3 spans 15 amino acids. Germline assignment: CDR1 SGHDT and CDR2 YYEEEE. V shed 2 bases and J 9 bases; nucleotides not matched to a gene: 6. CDR3 region: CASSFVGDRASPLHF. For the CDR3, the DNA is TGTGCCAGCAGCTTTGTCGGGGACAGGGCTTCACCCCTCCACTTT.

This clone has just a few counts. The J gene is TRBJ2-2, the V gene TRBV6-5, with 8 bases lining up with TRBD2. The CDR3 runs to 16 residues. Per the germline V gene, CDR1 is MNHEY and CDR2 is SVGAGI. The V segment lost 0 bases and the J segment 7 bases; nucleotides outside the gene matches: 7. CDR3 loop: CASSYSNRGGNGELFF. CDR3 DNA sequence: TGTGCCAGCAGTTACTCGAACCGGGGGGGCAACGGGGAGCTGTTTTTT.

V and J are TRBV30 and TRBJ2-7; 7 nucleotides align to TRBD2. The V gene end was trimmed by 5 bases and the J gene end by 4 bases; junction bases not matched to a gene: 8. The CDR3 consists of 13 residues. Germline CDR1 reads GTSNPN; CDR2 reads SVGIG (reference sequence). The CDR3 sequence: CAWATGGIYEQYF. The CDR3 nucleotides are TGTGCCTGGGCCACGGGGGGTATTTACGAGCAGTACTTC.

The chain is built from TRBV24-1 and TRBJ2-3; TRBD2 might be the D (6 bases). The germline V and J ends were trimmed by 4 bases and 0 bases, with 13 bases remaining between them. The germline gives CDR1 KGHDR, CDR2 SFDVKD. The CDR3 extends over 16 amino acids. CDR3 sequence (DNA): TGTGCCACCAGTGACCCTCTGGGACTGAGCACAGATACGCAGTATTTT. Its translation is CATSDPLGLSTDTQYF.

The rearrangement joins TRBV5-1 to TRBJ2-5; 7 bases match TRBD1. The CDR3 runs 14 residues. Per germline, CDR1 SGHRS and CDR2 YFSETQ. Trimming at V came to 7 bases and at J to 1 base, leaving 7 bases not matched to a gene. CDR3 region: CASGPRDSQETQYF. CDR3 nucleotides: TGCGCCAGCGGCCCCCGGGACAGCCAAGAGACCCAGTACTTC.